The subject of this entry is one T cell receptor (beta chain). One end of the junction fails to match germline, which may point to a read error. The record originates from a study of T cell repertoires in cytomegalovirus infection. This CDR3 region has 14 residues. Per germline, CDR1 MRHNA and CDR2 SNTAGT. In TCRdb, the reads were re-called with MiXCR into one record per CDR3 protein. The sample includes around 530,000 distinct CDR3 sequences, approximately 16% of them seen just once. This sequence originates from a human donor in good health (CMV status not recorded). Some clones in this sample may be carry-over from other donors' samples. The chain uses TRBV6-4 and TRBJ1-1; D is perhaps TRBD1 (5 bases). Sequenced material: CD8+ T cells from PBMCs. The CDR3: CASSDSGGATEDFF. DNA for the CDR3: TGTGCCAGCAGTGACTCGGGGGGTGCCACTGAAGATTTCTTT.